The 31 T cell receptor beta chains in this list originate from one sample, sequenced in a study of T cells in Graves' hyperthyroidism and ophthalmopathy (dated by TCRdb to about 2019). Library preparation used multiplex PCR. The listed sequencing device is Illumina HiSeq 2000. The TCR beta CDR3 regions were amplified from the RNA transcripts. The TCR CDR3 was subjected to a first round of RT-PCR using the HTBI primer set and the Qiagen OneStep RT-PCR kit. The public reads were quality trimmed at Q25 with fastp and then assembled into clones with MiXCR by TCRdb, keeping productive beta chains. Rows with one shared CDR3 protein collapse into an entry with the most common genes and DNA. Counted in this sample were about 770,000 distinct CDR3 sequences; roughly 20% of them appeared once. In total, the top ten clones hold roughly 17% of the sample. The sequenced sample consisted of blood. The receptors originated from a woman between 45 and 60 years old with Graves' hyperthyroidism that later progressed to Graves' ophthalmopathy.

In its sample, this clonotype was seen many times. The V call is TRBV13, the J call TRBJ2-1; TRBD1 might be the D (5 bases). CDR1 and CDR2 (germline): PRHDT, FYEKMQ (reference sequence). V was clipped by 2 bases and J by 4 bases, with 6 bases between them. CDR3 length: 13 residues. This CDR3 is CASSLRQYNEQFF. The CDR3 DNA reads as TGTGCCAGCAGCTTAAGACAGTACAATGAGCAGTTCTTC.

The chain is built from TRBV9 and TRBJ1-6; 9 bases are shared with TRBD1. V was pared by 2 bases and J by 10 bases, with 7 bases of the junction left unmatched. Germline CDR1 reads SGDLS; CDR2 reads YYNGEE. The CDR3 totals 15 residues. The DNA for the CDR3 is TGTGCCAGCAGCGTGGGGGACAGGGCCGAATCACCCCTCCACTTT. As protein: CASSVGDRAESPLHF.

This clonotype was found a few times. This chain connects TRBV10-3 to TRBJ2-1; D remains ambiguous. The CDR3 sequence is 13 residues long. Trimming took 2 bases from V and 0 from J, leaving 2 bases between them. The germline V gene encodes CDR1 ENHRY and CDR2 SYGVKD. CDR3 protein: CAISESSYNEQFF. CDR3 DNA: TGTGCCATCAGTGAGAGCTCCTACAATGAGCAGTTCTTC.

This clonotype was recorded many times. This chain connects TRBV7-9 to TRBJ1-1, with D possibly being TRBD1 (6 bases). The V end lost 2 bases, the J end lost 4 bases, and 11 bases lay between the germline ends. This CDR3 has 14 amino acids. The germline gives CDR1 SEHNR, CDR2 FQNEAQ (reference sequence). The CDR3 loop is CASSLPRGGTEAFF. The CDR3 nucleotides are TGTGCCAGCAGCTTACCCAGGGGAGGCACTGAAGCTTTCTTT. Supplemented by reference TRBV7-9 and TRBJ1-1, the full variable domain reads DTGVSQNPRHKITKRGQNVTFRCDPISEHNRLYWYRQTLGQGPEFLTYFQNEAQLEKSRLLSDRFSAERPKGSFSTLEIQRTEQGDSAMYLCASSLPRGGTEAFFGQGTRLTVV.

This clonotype has a count of ten or more. The V call is TRBV3-1, the J call TRBJ2-5; 9 positions match TRBD1. Germline V lookup: CDR1 LGHDT, CDR2 YNNKEL (reference sequence). With 0 bases clipped from V and 4 bases from J, the junction kept 9 bases outside the gene matches. CDR3 length: 17 residues. The CDR3 DNA reads TGTGCCAGCAGCCAAGATACGGGACAGGGTGATTCAGAGACCCAGTACTTC. The encoded protein is CASSQDTGQGDSETQYF.

Many counts were recorded for this clonotype. V usage is TRBV29-1 and J usage is TRBJ1-1; D call uncertain. The CDR3 is made up of 16 amino acids. Per the germline V gene, CDR1 is SQVTM and CDR2 is ANQGSEA. The ends were cut back, 6 bases at V and 1 base at J, with 21 bases in the middle. CDR3 sequence (DNA): TGCAGCGTATCTCCGGGCGACAACCGGGGGAACACTGAAGCTTTCTTT. Translated: CSVSPGDNRGNTEAFF.

Ten or more counts support this clonotype. This rearrangement joins TRBV20-1 to TRBJ2-1, with 9 nucleotides matching TRBD2. This CDR3 region has 14 residues. V dropped 1 base and J dropped 6; count of bases not matched to a gene: 4. Per germline, CDR1 DFQATT and CDR2 SNEGSKA (reference sequence). CDR3: CSARGLAGSNEQFF. DNA for the CDR3: TGCAGTGCTAGAGGGCTAGCGGGGAGCAATGAGCAGTTCTTC.

The V and J genes are TRBV12-3 or TRBV12-4 and TRBJ1-1; a possible D gene is TRBD1 (5 bases). V was trimmed by 8 bases and J by 5 bases, leaving 21 bases between them. The CDR3 length is 15 residues. The CDR3 loop reads CASSSPLLRTTEAFF. DNA for the CDR3: TGTGCCAGCTCAAGTCCCCTTCTCCGGACAACTGAAGCTTTCTTT.

This clonotype has at least ten counts. The chain combines TRBV6-2 or TRBV6-3 with TRBJ1-1; TRBD1 is a possible D gene (6 bases). V lost 2 bases, J lost 2 bases, and 15 bases lay in between. Germline V gene sequence: CDR1 MNHEY, CDR2 SVGEGT. The CDR3 extends over 16 amino acids. Written as DNA, the CDR3 is TGTGCCAGCAGTTACCGCGTGACACAGGGAAACACTGAAGCTTTCTTT. Translating gives CASSYRVTQGNTEAFF.

DNA of the CDR3: TGTGCCAGCAGTTTAGAGGGGGGGCTGACCTACGAGCAGTACTTC. Translation: CASSLEGGLTYEQYF. The chain couples TRBV27 to TRBJ2-7; TRBD2 might be the D (7 bases). Trimming left V 2 bases short and J 2 bases short, with 13 bases between. The CDR3 has 15 amino acids. The germline V gene encodes CDR1 MNHEY and CDR2 SMNVEV (reference sequence).

This clonotype was recorded many times. The V and J genes are TRBV7-2 and TRBJ2-1; TRBD1 agrees at 7 bases. CDR3 length equals 13 residues. V lost 10 bases, J lost 4 bases, and 7 bases stayed unmatched. Germline assignment: CDR1 SGHTA and CDR2 FQGNSA. The CDR3 reads CATRDSIYNEQFF. The CDR3 nucleotides are TGTGCCACCCGGGACAGCATTTACAATGAGCAGTTCTTC.

The chain carries TRBV9 and TRBJ1-2, with TRBD1 matching over 7 bases. V shed 0 bases, J shed 2 bases, and the junction held 7 bases outside the gene matches. The germline V gene encodes CDR1 SGDLS and CDR2 YYNGEE. This CDR3 comprises 16 residues. The CDR3 protein is CASSVGTGSGNYGYTF. CDR3 sequence (DNA): TGTGCCAGCAGCGTAGGGACAGGCAGTGGGAACTATGGCTACACCTTC.

This clonotype was counted many times. V is TRBV12-3 or TRBV12-4 and J is TRBJ1-1, with D possibly TRBD1 on 5 matching bases. This CDR3 has 13 amino acids. Deletions cut 4 bases from V and 4 bases from J, with 10 bases between. Written as DNA, the CDR3 is TGTGCCAGCAGTTCCAGACAGATCACTGAAGCTTTCTTT. Protein product: CASSSRQITEAFF.

The chain is built from TRBV7-6 and TRBJ1-4; 10 bases map to TRBD1. V shed 5 bases, J shed 8 bases, and the junction held 8 bases outside the gene matches. The CDR3 spans 15 residues. In germline, CDR1 is SGHVS, CDR2 FNYEAQ. The CDR3 nucleotides are TGTGCCAGCAGCCCCCCGGGGACAGGGGAGGAAAAACTGTTTTTT. Its protein product is CASSPPGTGEEKLFF. Full variable domain (remainder filled in from reference TRBV7-6 and TRBJ1-4): GAGVSQSPRYKVTKRGQDVALRCDPISGHVSLYWYRQALGQGPEFLTYFNYEAQQDKSGLPNDRFSAERPEGSISTLTIQRTEQRDSAMYRCASSPPGTGEEKLFFGSGTQLSVL.

This clonotype was counted ten times or more. The chain has TRBV5-1 and TRBJ2-7; 10 bases map to TRBD2. The V segment lost 0 bases and the J segment 2 bases; nucleotides outside the gene matches: 2. Germline V CDR1 and CDR2: SGHRS, YFSETQ. The CDR3 runs 15 residues. CDR3 in DNA: TGCGCCAGCAGCTTGGTTACTAGCGGGGCCTACGAGCAGTACTTC. Protein: CASSLVTSGAYEQYF.

V is TRBV7-9 and J is TRBJ2-5, with TRBD1 matching over 7 bases. Germline loops: CDR1 SEHNR, CDR2 FQNEAQ (reference sequence). The length of the CDR3 is 15 residues. V lost 1 base and J lost 5; bases outside the gene matches: 7. The CDR3 here is CASSLVEGQRETQYF. CDR3 DNA: TGTGCCAGCAGCTTAGTAGAGGGACAGAGGGAGACCCAGTACTTC.

CDR3 DNA: TGTGCCAGCAGCTTAGGGGGTAGGAGCGAGCAGTACTTC. Its protein product is CASSLGGRSEQYF. V gene TRBV7-9 combines with J gene TRBJ2-7; D remains ambiguous. This CDR3 has 13 amino acids. V shed 1 base and J shed 6 bases, with 10 bases lying between them. The germline V gene encodes CDR1 SEHNR and CDR2 FQNEAQ (reference sequence). Drawing the rest from reference TRBV7-9 and TRBJ2-7, the complete variable domain is DTGVSQNPRHKITKRGQNVTFRCDPISEHNRLYWYRQTLGQGPEFLTYFQNEAQLEKSRLLSDRFSAERPKGSFSTLEIQRTEQGDSAMYLCASSLGGRSEQYFGPGTRLTVT.

This clonotype occurred many times. V is TRBV11-2 and J is TRBJ1-1; D remains unclear. The CDR3 is made up of 14 amino acids. CDR1 and CDR2 (germline): SGHAT, FQNNGV. With 2 bases removed from V and 0 bases from J, the gap between germline ends came to 7 bases. The CDR3 region has the DNA TGTGCCAGCAGCTTACAGCCGGTGAACACTGAAGCTTTCTTT. Protein sequence: CASSLQPVNTEAFF. The full variable domain, its missing parts supplied by reference TRBV11-2 and TRBJ1-1, is EAGVAQSPRYKIIEKRQSVAFWCNPISGHATLYWYQQILGQGPKLLIQFQNNGVVDDSQLPKDRFSAERLKGVDSTLKIQPAKLEDSAVYLCASSLQPVNTEAFFGQGTRLTVV.

This clonotype was found a few times. V and J are TRBV5-6 and TRBJ2-1; 8 positions match TRBD2. This CDR3 is 14 amino acids long. V lost 4 bases and J lost 8; bases outside the gene matches: 8. Germline V gene data show CDR1 as SGHDT and CDR2 as YYEEEE. The CDR3 bases are TGTGCCAGCAGCAAACTCGGGGGGGGGGATGAGCAGTTCTTC. Amino acids: CASSKLGGGDEQFF.

A few counts support this clonotype. The genes are TRBV7-9 and TRBJ1-5; TRBD1 agrees at 9 bases. Per germline, CDR1 SEHNR and CDR2 FQNEAQ (reference sequence). V dropped 1 base and J dropped 2; count of bases not matched to a gene: 15. CDR3 length: 20 amino acids. The DNA of the CDR3 is TGTGCCAGCAGCTTAGTTGCTTCGGGACAGGGCCTCGGGGGCAATCAGCCCCAGCATTTT. Residues: CASSLVASGQGLGGNQPQHF.

At least ten counts were recorded for this clonotype. The chain uses TRBV12-3 or TRBV12-4 and TRBJ1-2, with D hard to call. The CDR3 runs to 12 residues. V lost 6 bases and J lost 4, with 9 bases in between. The CDR3 nucleotides are TGTGCCAGCAGCATCGACGGCTATGGCTACACCTTC. Amino acids: CASSIDGYGYTF.

This clonotype has only a few counts. V and J are TRBV3-1 and TRBJ1-6, with TRBD1 matching over 9 bases. Germline-derived CDR1 and CDR2 are LGHDT and YNNKEL (reference sequence). The CDR3 runs to 15 residues. The V gene end was trimmed by 4 bases and the J gene end by 10 bases; junction bases not matched to a gene: 8. In DNA, the CDR3 is TGTGCCAGCAGCCGGGCCGGGACAGGGATCTCACCCCTCCACTTT. It is translated as CASSRAGTGISPLHF.

The sample holds many counts of this clonotype. The CDR3 spells CSARDGLADYNEQFF. In nucleotides, the CDR3 is TGCAGTGCTAGAGATGGACTAGCGGATTACAATGAGCAGTTCTTC. V usage is TRBV20-1 and J usage is TRBJ2-1; TRBD2 matches at 10 bases. Germline CDR1 reads DFQATT; CDR2 reads SNEGSKA (reference sequence). The CDR3 has 15 amino acids. The junction had 3 bases not matched to a gene; V was cut back by 0 bases and J by 4 bases.

This clonotype showed up many times. This chain uses TRBV5-1 with TRBJ2-7, with 9 positions matching TRBD1. The germline gives CDR1 SGHRS, CDR2 YFSETQ. The V gene end was trimmed by 2 bases and the J gene end by 3 bases; junction bases not matched to a gene: 3. The CDR3 sequence is 14 residues long. The DNA for the CDR3 is TGCGCCAGCAGCTTACAGGGGGCGGGCTACGAGCAGTACTTC. It encodes CASSLQGAGYEQYF.

J is TRBJ1-4 and V is TRBV15, with D perhaps matching TRBD1 (5 bases). Germline values: CDR1 LNHNV, CDR2 YYDKDF (reference sequence). CDR3 size: 16 residues. V was pared by 4 bases and J by 4 bases, with 16 bases between. As DNA, the CDR3 is TGTGCCACCAGCACCTTAGGGGCGGGGGTTAATGAAAAACTGTTTTTT. Translated, it gives CATSTLGAGVNEKLFF.

This rearrangement joins TRBV6-2 or TRBV6-3 to TRBJ1-5; a possible D gene is TRBD1 (6 bases). The CDR3 runs 16 residues. The ends were cut back, 2 bases at V and 2 bases at J, with 13 bases in the middle. Germline-derived CDR1 and CDR2 are MNHEY and SVGEGT. The CDR3 is CASSYMGGAGNQPQHF. The CDR3 nucleotides read TGTGCCAGCAGTTACATGGGGGGCGCAGGCAATCAGCCCCAGCATTTT.

This clonotype was counted between two and nine times. The rearrangement joins TRBV6-1 to TRBJ2-3, with 9 bases matching TRBD2. CDR1 is MNHNS, CDR2 SASEGT, per germline. The CDR3 is 15 residues long. Trimming removed 2 bases from V and 4 bases from J; junction bases left unmatched: 4. The CDR3 sequence is CASSEQGLAADTQYF. The CDR3 nucleotides are TGTGCCAGCAGTGAACAGGGACTAGCAGCAGATACGCAGTATTTT.

This rearrangement joins TRBV19 to TRBJ1-1; TRBD1 aligns across 10 bases. Germline-derived CDR1 and CDR2 are LNHDA and SQIVND (reference sequence). This CDR3 spans 15 amino acids. The V and J ends lost 4 bases and 4 bases, in that order; junction bases with no gene match: 6. The CDR3 DNA follows: TGTGCCAGTAGTACAGCCGGGACAGGGGCCACTGAAGCTTTCTTT. Amino acid sequence: CASSTAGTGATEAFF.

The gene calls are TRBV2 and TRBJ1-2; D not certain. The CDR3 spans 12 residues. Germline CDR1 reads SNHLY; CDR2 reads FYNNEI. Trimming took 6 bases from V and 8 from J, leaving 13 bases between them. The CDR3, as DNA: TGTGCCAGCAGCTTCGACCAGGAGGGCTACACCTTC. Amino acid sequence: CASSFDQEGYTF.

The chain is built from TRBV20-1 and TRBJ2-1, with D uncertain. With 0 bases removed from V and 0 bases from J, the gap between germline ends came to 9 bases. Germline-derived CDR1 and CDR2 are DFQATT and SNEGSKA (reference sequence). CDR3 length: 15 residues. In DNA form, the CDR3 reads TGCAGTGCTAGAGATCGGCGGAGCTCCTACAATGAGCAGTTCTTC. This codes for CSARDRRSSYNEQFF.

This clonotype was detected a few times. The rearrangement links TRBV7-9 to TRBJ1-5; possible D gene TRBD1, 6 bases. This CDR3 contains 14 residues. Germline CDR1 and CDR2: SEHNR and FQNEAQ (reference sequence). V lost 4 bases and J 6 bases, leaving 13 bases between the germline ends. CDR3 coding DNA: TGTGCCAGCAGCTCGAAACAGGGAACTCAGCCCCAGCATTTT. Translating it yields CASSSKQGTQPQHF. The complete variable domain, with remaining parts taken from reference TRBV7-9 and TRBJ1-5, reads DTGVSQNPRHKITKRGQNVTFRCDPISEHNRLYWYRQTLGQGPEFLTYFQNEAQLEKSRLLSDRFSAERPKGSFSTLEIQRTEQGDSAMYLCASSSKQGTQPQHFGDGTRLSIL.